Listed below are T cell receptor beta chains from one sample, sequenced in a study of T cell repertoires in cytomegalovirus infection. TCRdb independently ran MiXCR on the reads; one entry per CDR3 protein. This table holds some 300,000 distinct CDR3 sequences, about a tenth found once. Sequenced: PBMCs. All receptors derive from a human donor in good health (CMV status not recorded). Some clones in this sample may be carry-over from other donors' samples. Both conserved end residues are trimmed from each CDR3. A D gene is named only where the DNA matches it firmly.

d_gene: TRBD1
v_gene: TRBV18
j_gene: TRBJ2-5
CDR3aa: ASSRGTGEETQY

d_gene: .
v_gene: TRBV6-5
j_gene: TRBJ2-2
CDR3aa: ASSYSTWPGELF

d_gene: TRBD2
v_gene: TRBV3-1
j_gene: TRBJ2-3
CDR3aa: ASSESGGSTDTQY

d_gene: .
v_gene: TRBV27
j_gene: TRBJ2-2
CDR3aa: ASSFSLQRGTGELF

d_gene: .
v_gene: TRBV7-8
j_gene: TRBJ2-6
CDR3aa: ASSLVTQFSGANVLT

d_gene: TRBD1
v_gene: TRBV4-2
j_gene: TRBJ1-6
CDR3aa: ASSQGYPTGENGNSPLH

d_gene: .
v_gene: TRBV5-1
j_gene: TRBJ2-2
CDR3aa: ASRPYGSNTGELF

d_gene: .
v_gene: TRBV4-2
j_gene: TRBJ2-5
CDR3aa: ASSPNPQGGETQY

d_gene: .
v_gene: TRBV10-1
j_gene: TRBJ2-7
CDR3aa: ASSEASSYEQY

d_gene: TRBD2
v_gene: TRBV5-1
j_gene: TRBJ2-6
CDR3aa: ASSSGLAGDSGANVLT

d_gene: .
v_gene: TRBV12-3/TRBV12-4
j_gene: TRBJ1-5
CDR3aa: ASTLRLGGNQPQH

d_gene: TRBD1
v_gene: TRBV29-1
j_gene: TRBJ1-2
CDR3aa: SVPTRYRDRIPPSWGYT

d_gene: .
v_gene: TRBV7-8
j_gene: TRBJ1-1
CDR3aa: ASSLARQTLNTEAF

d_gene: .
v_gene: TRBV14
j_gene: TRBJ2-5
CDR3aa: ASSLPGAEETQY

d_gene: TRBD1
v_gene: TRBV4-2
j_gene: TRBJ1-2
CDR3aa: ASSQERKGARGYT

d_gene: .
v_gene: TRBV6-6
j_gene: TRBJ2-7
CDR3aa: ASRASASYEQY

d_gene: TRBD1
v_gene: TRBV9
j_gene: TRBJ1-3
CDR3aa: ASSRQGDPGNTIY

d_gene: TRBD1
v_gene: TRBV7-8
j_gene: TRBJ2-1
CDR3aa: ASSDPAVRDSYNEQF

d_gene: TRBD2
v_gene: TRBV4-2
j_gene: TRBJ2-1
CDR3aa: ASSQEGGGGANEQF

d_gene: .
v_gene: TRBV6-6
j_gene: TRBJ1-2
CDR3aa: ASSYAVRRVSGYT

d_gene: .
v_gene: TRBV6-6
j_gene: TRBJ1-1
CDR3aa: ASSYGQMNTEAF

d_gene: TRBD2
v_gene: TRBV5-1
j_gene: TRBJ2-1
CDR3aa: ASSLEASGGLGNEQF

d_gene: .
v_gene: TRBV14
j_gene: TRBJ2-5
CDR3aa: ASSPRSIYAANQETQY

d_gene: TRBD2
v_gene: TRBV7-9
j_gene: TRBJ2-5
CDR3aa: ASSWGLAVQETQY

d_gene: .
v_gene: TRBV7-6
j_gene: TRBJ2-5
CDR3aa: ASSLVPGMGETQY

d_gene: TRBD1
v_gene: TRBV7-2
j_gene: TRBJ1-5
CDR3aa: ASSLSGTGDQPQH

d_gene: .
v_gene: TRBV10-3
j_gene: TRBJ2-1
CDR3aa: AISERDNEQF

d_gene: .
v_gene: TRBV6-6
j_gene: TRBJ1-6
CDR3aa: ASGDSQGRNSPLH

d_gene: .
v_gene: TRBV28
j_gene: TRBJ2-5
CDR3aa: ASSSLTVGQETQY

d_gene: .
v_gene: TRBV7-9
j_gene: TRBJ1-1
CDR3aa: ASSPNRASEAF

d_gene: .
v_gene: TRBV19
j_gene: TRBJ1-5
CDR3aa: ASMMWGRGNQPQH

d_gene: TRBD1
v_gene: TRBV7-2
j_gene: TRBJ1-1
CDR3aa: ASSLRTGAAF

d_gene: .
v_gene: TRBV7-9
j_gene: TRBJ1-4
CDR3aa: ASSFILAENEKLF

d_gene: .
v_gene: TRBV11-2
j_gene: TRBJ2-6
CDR3aa: ASRITSFSGANVLT

d_gene: TRBD1
v_gene: TRBV28
j_gene: TRBJ2-1
CDR3aa: ASSATPGTGNSIEQF

d_gene: .
v_gene: TRBV27
j_gene: TRBJ2-5
CDR3aa: ASSLSLGAPFETQY

d_gene: .
v_gene: TRBV20-1
j_gene: TRBJ1-1
CDR3aa: SPDPPVGNTEAF

d_gene: .
v_gene: TRBV29-1
j_gene: TRBJ1-4
CDR3aa: SVEDPVRDEKLF